The rows below give T cell receptor beta chains drawn from one sample of a study of regulatory T cells in long-lasting Graves disease. TCRdb called the multiplex PCR reads again in MiXCR, with one record for every CDR3 protein. The sample lists just over 600,000 distinct CDR3 sequences; 16% were seen once. These data were also reused for a study on T cells in Graves' hyperthyroidism and ophthalmopathy.

The sample was peripheral blood mononuclear cells (PBMCs), taken at new diagnosis, from a patient treated with antithyroid drugs. Receptor source: a woman aged 25 to 39 with Graves disease. The CDR3 runs from the conserved cysteine through the conserved F or W. A D gene is named only where the DNA matches it firmly. Rows may omit the clone size; those that give it use once, few, many or a size class.

v_call	d_call	j_call	clone_size	cdr3_aa	cdr3_nt
TRBV5-1	TRBD2	TRBJ2-2	many	CASSPRTSGRAAGELFF	TGCGCCAGCAGCCCTCGGACTAGCGGGAGGGCGGCCGGGGAGCTGTTTTTT
TRBV5-5	TRBD1	TRBJ1-4	-	CASSISLTGLQDEKLFF	TGTGCCAGCAGCATATCCCTGACAGGGCTCCAGGATGAAAAACTGTTTTTT
TRBV11-2	-	TRBJ2-7	-	CASSMDISYEQYF	TGTGCCAGCAGCATGGACATCTCCTACGAGCAGTACTTC
TRBV2	-	TRBJ1-5	many	CASGVQPQHF	TGTGCCAGCGGGGTGCAGCCCCAGCATTTT
TRBV15	-	TRBJ2-7	many	CATSRDLYSPYEQYF	TGTGCCACCAGCAGAGATCTGTACAGCCCCTACGAGCAGTACTTC
TRBV5-1	TRBD1	TRBJ1-1	many	CASSADGTGPTAFF	TGCGCCAGCAGCGCGGACGGGACAGGGCCCACAGCTTTCTTT
TRBV11-2	-	TRBJ2-1	many	CASSLGGGSYNEQFF	TGTGCCAGCAGCTTAGGGGGCGGGTCCTACAATGAGCAGTTCTTC
TRBV9	TRBD1	TRBJ2-7	-	CASSGGDPGQGKYEQYF	TGTGCCAGCAGCGGAGGGGACCCGGGACAGGGCAAATACGAGCAGTACTTC
TRBV5-1	TRBD2	TRBJ2-1	many	CASSLALAGGDNEQFF	TGCGCCAGCAGCTTGGCTCTAGCGGGAGGGGACAATGAGCAGTTCTTC
TRBV3-1	TRBD1	TRBJ1-4	many	CASSQNEGQPTEKLFF	TGTGCCAGCAGCCAAAACGAGGGACAGCCAACGGAAAAACTGTTTTTT
TRBV5-1	-	TRBJ2-7	many	CASSLASSAGLAEQYF	TGCGCCAGCAGCTTGGCCTCTTCTGCAGGTTTGGCCGAGCAGTACTTC
TRBV7-8	-	TRBJ1-2	many	CASSLGRVDYGYTF	TGTGCCAGCAGCTTGGGCAGGGTAGACTATGGCTACACCTTC
TRBV5-1	TRBD2	TRBJ2-2	-	CASSLAGDQNTGELFF	TGCGCCAGCTCACTAGCGGGAGATCAGAACACCGGGGAGCTGTTTTTT
TRBV28	-	TRBJ2-5	many	CASSLSGAEQDPQETQYF	TGTGCCAGCAGTTTATCCGGTGCGGAACAGGACCCACAAGAGACCCAGTACTTC
TRBV2	-	TRBJ2-1	-	CASTALTYNEQFF	TGTGCCAGCACCGCCCTGACTTACAATGAGCAGTTCTTC
TRBV20-1	-	TRBJ1-2	few	CYVAAGTSNYGYTF	TGCTACGTCGCAGCTGGGACATCTAACTATGGCTACACCTTC
TRBV7-7	-	TRBJ2-1	-	CASSAARGEGVYNEQFF	TGTGCTAGCAGCGCAGCCCGGGGAGAGGGCGTCTACAATGAGCAGTTCTTC
TRBV29-1	TRBD1	TRBJ2-1	-	CSARDRAYNEQFF	TGCAGCGCCCGGGACAGGGCCTACAATGAGCAGTTCTTC
TRBV4-2	TRBD2	TRBJ2-5	few	CASSQGASGAETQYF	TGTGCCAGCAGCCAAGGGGCTAGCGGGGCCGAGACCCAGTACTTC
TRBV12-3/TRBV12-4	-	TRBJ2-1	many	CASTLYYAQFF	TGTGCCAGCACGTTATATTACGCGCAGTTCTTC
TRBV5-1	TRBD1	TRBJ1-3	few	CASSLDRGTWNTIYF	TGCGCCAGCAGCCTGGACAGGGGGACCTGGAACACCATATATTTT
TRBV28	-	TRBJ1-2	many	CASSSTGLYGYTF	TGTGCCAGCAGTTCGACAGGCCTCTATGGCTACACCTTC